A selection of T cell receptor beta chains follows, all from one sample in a study of cytomegalovirus exposure and HLA in healthy donors. Profiling relied on immunoSEQ multiplex PCR, and the TCRdb table lists in-frame clones only, not all of them. The record lists 65,000 to 85,000 clones, of which the ten most abundant hold 1.4% to 1.5%. The sequenced sample was PBMCs. The receptors derive from an older woman in good health and CMV-seronegative. Each CDR3 is given with its conserved first and last residue. A D gene is named only where the DNA matches it firmly.

>.|TRBV6-6|TRBJ2-1
TGTGCCAGCAGGCCTGGAGACGCCTCCTCCTACAATGAGCAGTTCTTC
CASRPGDASSYNEQFF
>.|TRBV27|TRBJ1-1
TGTGCCAGCAGCCTTTTTCGGAACACTGAAGCTTTCTTT
CASSLFRNTEAFF
>TRBD2|TRBV2|TRBJ2-5
TGTGCCAGTTGGGACAGACCGCTAGCGGGAGGGCCGGGGACCCAGTACTTC
CASWDRPLAGGPGTQYF
>TRBD1|TRBV6-5|TRBJ2-5
TGTGCCAGCAGTCTAGATGGACAGGGAGAGACCCAGTACTTC
CASSLDGQGETQYF
>.|TRBV28|TRBJ1-6
TGTGCCAGCAGTTTACCCCAGGGAAATAATTCACCCCTCCACTTT
CASSLPQGNNSPLHF
>TRBD2|TRBV5-4|TRBJ2-1
TGTGCCAGCAGCTTGGGGACTAGCGGGACTTTCTCCTACAATGAGCAGTTCTTC
CASSLGTSGTFSYNEQFF
>.|TRBV28|TRBJ2-7
TGTGCCAGCAGGTGGGACTACGAGCAGTACTTC
CASRWDYEQYF
>.|TRBV10-3|TRBJ2-2
TGTGCCATCAGTGAGTCGGGAGCGAACACCGGGGAGCTGTTTTTT
CAISESGANTGELFF
>TRBD2|TRBV5-4|TRBJ2-3
TGTGCCAGCCGGGCTAGCGGGAGGGCATGGGATACGCAGTATTTT
CASRASGRAWDTQYF
>TRBD2|TRBV7-6|TRBJ2-1
TGTGCCAGCAGCTTAGATTCAGCGGGAGCCTACAATGAGCAGTTCTTC
CASSLDSAGAYNEQFF
>TRBD1|TRBV28|TRBJ1-2
TGTGCCAGCAGTGTACAGGGGTATGGCTACACCTTC
CASSVQGYGYTF
>TRBD2|TRBV4-1|TRBJ2-3
TGCGCCAGCAGCCCCTTACTAGCGGGAGGTCCAGGGAGCACAGATACGCAGTATTTT
CASSPLLAGGPGSTDTQYF
>TRBD2|TRBV7-2|TRBJ2-1
TGTGCCAGCAGCCAGGAGGTAGCGGGAGTTGGCGAGCAGTTCTTC
CASSQEVAGVGEQFF
>.|TRBV7-2|TRBJ2-7
TGTGCCAGCAGCTGGACGGGAGACTCCTACGAGCAGTACTTC
CASSWTGDSYEQYF
>TRBD2|TRBV6-1|TRBJ2-7
TGTGCCAGCAGTGAAGGGACTAGCGGGAGCTACGAGCAGTACTTC
CASSEGTSGSYEQYF
>TRBD1|TRBV6-6|TRBJ1-5
TGTGCCAGCAGGGAACAGGGGCGGCTAGGTCAGCCCCAGCATTTT
CASREQGRLGQPQHF
>TRBD2|TRBV5-4|TRBJ2-5
TGTGCCCAAGGGGTAGCGGGAGTGAAGACCCAGTACTTC
CAQGVAGVKTQYF
>TRBD1|TRBV4-1|TRBJ1-5
TGCGCCAGCAGCCAAGCAGGGGGCGGAGGTCAGCCCCAGCATTTT
CASSQAGGGGQPQHF
>TRBD1|TRBV7-3|TRBJ1-6
TGTGCCAGCAGCTTAACGTTAGGGACAGGGGTCCCTAGCTCCTATAATTCACCCCTCCACTTT
CASSLTLGTGVPSSYNSPLHF
>.|TRBV10-3|TRBJ2-5
TGTGCCATCAGCGAGGGGTCCGCAGGGAATCTGGAGACCCAGTACTTC
CAISEGSAGNLETQYF
>TRBD2|TRBV7-6|TRBJ2-2
TGTGCCAGCAGCAGTAGCGGGAGGGAGAACACCGGGGAGCTGTTTTTT
CASSSSGRENTGELFF
>TRBD1|TRBV6-6|TRBJ1-5
TGTGCCAGCAGTTCCGAACAGGGGCAAAATCAGCCCCAGCATTTT
CASSSEQGQNQPQHF
>.|TRBV28|TRBJ2-1
TGTGCCAGCAGCCGAATTCCGCAACTAGGTACCGACAATGAGCAGTTCTTC
CASSRIPQLGTDNEQFF
>.|TRBV5-6|TRBJ2-2
TGTGCCAGCAGCTTCGGACTGGAGAACACCGGGGAGCTGTTTTTT
CASSFGLENTGELFF
>TRBD2|TRBV6-1|TRBJ2-5
TGTGCCAGCAGATTCGCGGGAGAATGGGAGACCCAGTACTTC
CASRFAGEWETQYF
>TRBD2|TRBV2|TRBJ2-7
TGTGCCAGCAGTGGAGACGGGAGGGCGGGTGAGCAGTACTTC
CASSGDGRAGEQYF
>TRBD1|TRBV30|TRBJ1-2
TGTGCCTGGAGGGAACGGGACAGGGTGAGGAAGGGCTACACCTTC
CAWRERDRVRKGYTF
>.|TRBV5-1|TRBJ2-5
TGCGCCAGCAGCCGCCGGGACTCCCCTGGGGAGACCCAGTACTTC
CASSRRDSPGETQYF
>.|TRBV5-1|TRBJ2-3
TGCGCCAGCAGCCCCCAGCCGCAAACGGGAGATACGCAGTATTTT
CASSPQPQTGDTQYF
>.|TRBV10-3|TRBJ2-1
TGTGCCATCAGTGAGTCGTCCTTCTCCTACAATGAGCAGTTCTTC
CAISESSFSYNEQFF
>.|TRBV18|TRBJ2-6
TGTGCCAGCTCACCACTGGGGAGCTCTGGGGCCAACGTCCTGACTTTC
CASSPLGSSGANVLTF
>TRBD1|TRBV10-2|TRBJ2-4
TGCGCCAGCAGTCAACAGGGGGCGGTCAAAAACATTCAGTACTTC
CASSQQGAVKNIQYF
>.|TRBV18|TRBJ2-5
TGTGCCAGCTCACCAGAGCTTAGCCGTCGAGAGACCCAGTACTTC
CASSPELSRRETQYF
>TRBD2|TRBV4-2|TRBJ2-1
TGTGCCAGCAGCCAAAAGACTAGCGGTTGGCAGTTCTTC
CASSQKTSGWQFF
>TRBD1|TRBV7-8|TRBJ1-1
TGTGCCAGCAGCTTTGGAGGGGGCGCAGACACTGAAGCTTTCTTT
CASSFGGGADTEAFF
>.|TRBV19|TRBJ1-1
TGTGCCAGTAGTCCTTCAGGGGTCACTGAAGCTTTCTTT
CASSPSGVTEAFF
>.|TRBV30|TRBJ1-5
TGTGCCTGGAGTGTACCGGGGGGGGAGGATCAGCCCCAGCATTTT
CAWSVPGGEDQPQHF
>TRBD2|TRBV6-6|TRBJ2-5
TGTGCCAGCAGTGGGACTAGCGGAGAGACCCAGTACTTC
CASSGTSGETQYF
>TRBD2|TRBV9|TRBJ2-7
TGTGCCAGCAGCGTAGACAGCGGGAGAGGTCATCGTTACGAGCAGTACTTC
CASSVDSGRGHRYEQYF
>.|TRBV6-1|TRBJ1-1
TGTGCCAGCAGTGAAGCGTGGGCTCAGGGGACAAAAACTGAAGCTTTCTTT
CASSEAWAQGTKTEAFF
>.|TRBV6-5|TRBJ1-1
TGTGCCAGCAGCCGCGCGGGGGACCGGAGGGTTGAAGCTTTCTTT
CASSRAGDRRVEAFF
>.|TRBV6-6|TRBJ2-7
TGTGCCAGCAGGGACGGTGGGAGCTCCTACGAGCAGTACTTC
CASRDGGSSYEQYF
>.|TRBV15|TRBJ1-1
TGTGCCACCAGCAGAGGGTTAGGCGCGGGTATCGGACAGACGAACACTGAAGCTTTCTTT
CATSRGLGAGIGQTNTEAFF
>TRBD1|TRBV5-8|TRBJ2-3
TGTGCCAGCAGCTTTGGACAGGTCACAGATACGCAGTATTTT
CASSFGQVTDTQYF
>TRBD1|TRBV6-5|TRBJ1-6
TGTGCCAGCAGGACAGGGCGGAATTCACCCCTCCACTTT
CASRTGRNSPLHF
>TRBD2|TRBV2|TRBJ2-1
TGTGCCAGCAGTCTGGGACTAGATCTCAATGAGCAGTTCTTC
CASSLGLDLNEQFF
>.|TRBV28|TRBJ2-7
TGTGCCAGCCTTAAAGAGGGTTTCAACTACGAGCAGTACTTC
CASLKEGFNYEQYF
>.|TRBV28|TRBJ2-7
TGTGCCAGCATCGAAGGGAGTGGGAATCACGAGCAGTACTTC
CASIEGSGNHEQYF
>TRBD1|TRBV15|TRBJ1-5
TGTGCCACCAGCAGAGAAGACAGGGAAAATCAGCCCCAGCATTTT
CATSREDRENQPQHF
>TRBD1|TRBV4-1|TRBJ1-4
TGCGCCAGCAGCCAAGGCCGGGACAGGGGCTTCCTATGGGAAAAACTGTTTTTT
CASSQGRDRGFLWEKLFF
>TRBD2|TRBV27|TRBJ2-5
TGTGCCAGCAGTCTCGGACTAGCGATGACACAAGAGACCCAGTACTTC
CASSLGLAMTQETQYF
>TRBD2|TRBV10-3|TRBJ2-1
TGTGCCATCAGTGAGCCGGGACTAGCGGGAGGGGGGGACAATGAGCAGTTCTTC
CAISEPGLAGGGDNEQFF
>.|TRBV14|TRBJ2-5
TGTGCCAGCAGCCAAGTACGCGGCCTACAAGAGACCCAGTACTTC
CASSQVRGLQETQYF
>.|TRBV9|TRBJ2-2
TGTGCCAGCAGCGTAGTCGGGGAAACCGGGGAGCTGTTTTTT
CASSVVGETGELFF
>.|TRBV18|TRBJ2-7
TGTGCCAGCTCACCAACGTCCGACTCGGTACAGTACTTC
CASSPTSDSVQYF